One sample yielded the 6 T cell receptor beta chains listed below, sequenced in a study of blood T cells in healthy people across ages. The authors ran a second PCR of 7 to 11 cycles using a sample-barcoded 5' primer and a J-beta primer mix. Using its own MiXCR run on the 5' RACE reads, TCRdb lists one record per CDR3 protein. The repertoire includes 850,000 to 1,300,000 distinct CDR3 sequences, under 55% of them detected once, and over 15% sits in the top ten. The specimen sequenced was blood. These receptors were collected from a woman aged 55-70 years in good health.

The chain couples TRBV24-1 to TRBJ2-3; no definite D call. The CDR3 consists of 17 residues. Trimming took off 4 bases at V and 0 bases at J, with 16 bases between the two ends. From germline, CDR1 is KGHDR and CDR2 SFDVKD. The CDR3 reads CATSDPRSTTSTDTQYF. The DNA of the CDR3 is TGTGCCACCAGTGACCCGCGGTCTACAACTAGCACAGATACGCAGTATTTT.

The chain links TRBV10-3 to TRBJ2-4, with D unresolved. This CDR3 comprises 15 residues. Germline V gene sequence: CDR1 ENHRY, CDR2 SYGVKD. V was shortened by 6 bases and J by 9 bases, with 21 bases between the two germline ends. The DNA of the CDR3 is TGTGCCATCAGCGAGGATGGAGACTCTCTTCTCATTCAGTACTTC. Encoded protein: CAISEDGDSLLIQYF.

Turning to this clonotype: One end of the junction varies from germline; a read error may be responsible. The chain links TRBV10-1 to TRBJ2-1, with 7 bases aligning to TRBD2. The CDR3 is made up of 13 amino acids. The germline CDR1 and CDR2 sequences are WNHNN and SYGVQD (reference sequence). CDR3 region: CASSGDYYNGQFF. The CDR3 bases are TGCGCCAGCAGTGGGGACTACTACAATGGGCAGTTCTTC.

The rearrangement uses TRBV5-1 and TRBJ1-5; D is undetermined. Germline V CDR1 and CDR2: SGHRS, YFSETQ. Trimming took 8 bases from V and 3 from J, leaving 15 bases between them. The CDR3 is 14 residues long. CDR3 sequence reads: CASSPDGDNQPQHF. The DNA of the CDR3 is TGCGCCAGTTCACCTGACGGAGACAATCAGCCCCAGCATTTT.

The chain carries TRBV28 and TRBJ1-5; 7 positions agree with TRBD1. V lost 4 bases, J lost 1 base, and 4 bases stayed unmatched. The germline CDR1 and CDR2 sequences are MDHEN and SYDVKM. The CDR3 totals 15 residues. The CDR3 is CASSSTGNSNQPQHF. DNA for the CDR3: TGTGCCAGCAGTTCGACAGGGAACAGCAATCAGCCCCAGCATTTT.

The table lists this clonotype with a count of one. CDR3 coding DNA: TGCGCCAGCCACGGGGGATCTGCCGGAAACACCATATATTTT. Protein product: CASHGGSAGNTIYF. The chain links TRBV5-1 to TRBJ1-3, with D possibly TRBD1 on 5 matching bases. V lost 7 bases, J lost 4 bases, and 15 bases lay in between. The CDR3 length is 14 residues. Per the germline V gene, CDR1 is SGHRS and CDR2 is YFSETQ.